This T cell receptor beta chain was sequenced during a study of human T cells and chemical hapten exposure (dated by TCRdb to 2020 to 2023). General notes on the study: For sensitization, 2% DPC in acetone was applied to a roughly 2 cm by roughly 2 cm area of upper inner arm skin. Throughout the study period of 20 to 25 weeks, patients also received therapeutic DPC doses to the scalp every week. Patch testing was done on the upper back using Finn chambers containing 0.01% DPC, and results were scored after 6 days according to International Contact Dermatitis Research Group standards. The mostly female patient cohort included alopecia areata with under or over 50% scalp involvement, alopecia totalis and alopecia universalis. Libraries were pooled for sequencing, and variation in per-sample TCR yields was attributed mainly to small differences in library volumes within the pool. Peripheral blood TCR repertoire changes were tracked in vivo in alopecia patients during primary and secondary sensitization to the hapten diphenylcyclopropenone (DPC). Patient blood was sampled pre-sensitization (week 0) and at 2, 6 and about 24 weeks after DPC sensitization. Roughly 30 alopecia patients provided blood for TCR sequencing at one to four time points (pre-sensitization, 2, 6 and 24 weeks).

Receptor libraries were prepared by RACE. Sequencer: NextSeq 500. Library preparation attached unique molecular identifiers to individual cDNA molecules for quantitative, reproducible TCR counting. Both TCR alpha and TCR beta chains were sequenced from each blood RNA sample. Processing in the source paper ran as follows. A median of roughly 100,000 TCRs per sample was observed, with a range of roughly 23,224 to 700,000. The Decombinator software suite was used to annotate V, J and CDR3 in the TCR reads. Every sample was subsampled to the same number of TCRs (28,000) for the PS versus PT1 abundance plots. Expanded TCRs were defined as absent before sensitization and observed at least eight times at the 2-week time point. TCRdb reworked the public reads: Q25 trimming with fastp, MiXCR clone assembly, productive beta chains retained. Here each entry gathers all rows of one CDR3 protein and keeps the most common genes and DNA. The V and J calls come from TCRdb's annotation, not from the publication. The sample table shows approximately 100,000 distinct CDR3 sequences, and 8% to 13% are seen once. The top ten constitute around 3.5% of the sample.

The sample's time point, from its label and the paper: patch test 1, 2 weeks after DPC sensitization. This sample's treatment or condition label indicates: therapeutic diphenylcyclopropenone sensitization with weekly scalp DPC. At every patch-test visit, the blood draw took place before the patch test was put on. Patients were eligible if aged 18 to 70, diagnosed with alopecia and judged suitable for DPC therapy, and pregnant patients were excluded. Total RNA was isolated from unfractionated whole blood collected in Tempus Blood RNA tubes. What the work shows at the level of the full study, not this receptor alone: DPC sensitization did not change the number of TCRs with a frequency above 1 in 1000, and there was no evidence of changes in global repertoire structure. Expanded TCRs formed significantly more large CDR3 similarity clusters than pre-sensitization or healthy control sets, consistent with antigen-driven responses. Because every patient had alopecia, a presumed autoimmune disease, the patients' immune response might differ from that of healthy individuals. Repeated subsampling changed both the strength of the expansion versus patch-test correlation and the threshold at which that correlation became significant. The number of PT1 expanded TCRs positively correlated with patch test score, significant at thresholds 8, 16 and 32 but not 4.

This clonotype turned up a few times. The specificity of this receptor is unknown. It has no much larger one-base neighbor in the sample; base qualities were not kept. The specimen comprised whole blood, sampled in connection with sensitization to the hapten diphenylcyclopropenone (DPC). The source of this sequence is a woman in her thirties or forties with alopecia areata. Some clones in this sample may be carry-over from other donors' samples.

The CDR3 has the sequence CASSQDPAGRSPLHF. The bases are TGTGCCAGCAGCCAAGATCCGGCAGGGAGGTCACCCCTCCACTTT. The chain employs TRBV14 and TRBJ1-6, and TRBD1 may be the D gene, going by 5 matching bases. Via the germline V gene, CDR1 is SGHDN and CDR2 FVKESK. The junction carries 13 bases between V and J, which are trimmed by 0 bases and 10 bases respectively. The CDR3 runs 15 amino acids, cysteine and phenylalanine included. This entry keeps only the CDR3 DNA: 45 bases, framed from base 1.